Sequencing of this T cell receptor (beta chain) was carried out in a study of cytomegalovirus exposure and HLA in healthy donors. Study results and caveats: The analysis excluded some indistinguishable V segments, including TRBV6-2 and TRBV6-3. In a later analysis, CMV-associated beta chains were mostly HLA-associated, it appeared.

The germline V gene has CDR1 SGHTA and CDR2 FQGNSA. Trimming cost V 5 bases and J 5 bases; bases outside gene matches: 11. The CDR3 length is 15 residues. PCR was performed using 60 Vbeta and 13 Jbeta primers. The table came from immunoSEQ multiplex PCR; TCRdb's copy has only in-frame clones and leaves some out. The data show 190,000 or so clones, about four fifths seen once. About this clone itself: Its antigen remains unidentified.

Healthy people donating bone marrow made up the donors. The TCR was taken from a man aged 50 to 60 in good health and CMV-seronegative. Source material: PBMCs. The V call is TRBV7-2, the J call TRBJ2-5; TRBD2 aligns across 7 bases. The CDR3 region has the DNA TGTGCCAGCAGCACCTGGGGGGGGGTGAAGGAGACCCAGTACTTC. Protein sequence: CASSTWGGVKETQYF.